These 21 T cell receptor beta chains were sequenced from one sample in a study of early stage breast cancer tumors. Method: immunoSEQ multiplex PCR; TCRdb's copy keeps in-frame clones and lacks some. The sample contains 45,000 to 50,000 clones, 83% of which appear only once. Sequencing was performed on blood. Receptor source: a person aged 45 to 59 with breast cancer.

The chain has TRBV5-1 and TRBJ2-7; no clear D gene. The CDR3 has 16 amino acids. The ends were cut back, 1 base at V and 1 base at J, with 15 bases in the middle. Germline V gene data show CDR1 as SGHRS and CDR2 as YFSETQ. DNA of the CDR3: TGCGCCAGCAGCTTGATCTCGGCACCGCCATCCTACGAGCAGTACTTC. Translation: CASSLISAPPSYEQYF.

The chain couples TRBV12-5 to TRBJ2-1; 8 bases align to TRBD2. Germline V gene sequence: CDR1 LGHNT, CDR2 FRNRAP. Trimming cost V 1 base and J 1 base; bases outside gene matches: 0. The CDR3 is 15 amino acids. CDR3 region: CASGLGLASYNEQFF. CDR3 nucleotide sequence: TGTGCTAGTGGTTTGGGACTAGCGTCCTACAATGAGCAGTTCTTC.

The chain joins TRBV18 to TRBJ2-7, with 11 bases lining up with TRBD2. Germline loops: CDR1 KGHSH, CDR2 LQKENI. CDR3 length equals 18 residues. The V gene end was trimmed by 2 bases and the J gene end by 3 bases; junction bases not matched to a gene: 12. The chain's CDR3 is CASSPFPPGLAEFYEQYF. CDR3 bases: TGTGCCAGCTCACCATTCCCCCCGGGACTAGCGGAGTTCTACGAGCAGTACTTC. The full variable domain, in which reference TRBV18 and TRBJ2-7 provide the parts outside the CDR3, is NAGVMQNPRHLVRRRGQEARLRCSPMKGHSHVYWYRQLPEEGLKFMVYLQKENIIDESGMPKERFSAEFPKEGPSILRIQQVVRGDSAAYFCASSPFPPGLAEFYEQYFGPGTRLTVT.

This chain links TRBV11-3 with TRBJ2-2; a possible D gene is TRBD1 (6 bases). The CDR3 totals 14 residues. The germline CDR1 and CDR2 sequences are SGHNT and YENEEA. With 0 bases removed from V and 7 bases from J, the gap between germline ends came to 9 bases. CDR3 sequence (DNA): TGTGCCAGCAGCTTAGATCAGGGGAACGGGGAGCTGTTTTTT. It translates to CASSLDQGNGELFF.

The CDR3 DNA reads as TGTGCCAGCAGCTTGTATAACGGGGGGCAGAAAGAGACCCAGTACTTC. Translating gives CASSLYNGGQKETQYF. The rearrangement uses TRBV5-5 and TRBJ2-5; tentatively, D is TRBD2 (7 bases). The CDR3 sequence is 16 residues long. V was trimmed by 1 base and J by 3 bases, leaving 16 bases between them. From germline, CDR1 is SGHKS and CDR2 YYEKEE (reference sequence).

V is TRBV6-1 and J is TRBJ2-5; D is perhaps TRBD1 or TRBD2 (6 bases each). The ends were cut back, 10 bases at V and 1 base at J, with 16 bases in the middle. The CDR3 has 14 residues. Germline CDR1 and CDR2: MNHNS and SASEGT. The CDR3 DNA reads as TGTGCCATCAGGGGAGGATGGGGCCAAGAGACCCAGTACTTC. This encodes CAIRGGWGQETQYF.

The chain recombines TRBV5-1 with TRBJ1-3; D gene uncertain. Germline V gives CDR1 SGHRS, CDR2 YFSETQ. The CDR3 length is 16 residues. Trimming shortened V by 4 bases and J by 4 bases, and 18 bases separated the two germline ends. The CDR3: CASSENLTPGGNTIYF. The CDR3 nucleotides read TGCGCCAGCAGCGAAAATCTCACCCCTGGGGGAAACACCATATATTTT.

The J gene is TRBJ1-3, the V gene TRBV30; D is undetermined. Germline lookup yields CDR1 GTSNPN and CDR2 SVGIG (reference sequence). V lost 2 bases to trimming and J lost 1 base, with 3 bases between them. The CDR3 runs to 12 residues. CDR3 loop: CAWSPSGNTIYF. For the CDR3, the DNA is TGTGCCTGGAGTCCGTCTGGAAACACCATATATTTT.

The chain has TRBV7-2 and TRBJ1-4, with 8 nucleotides matching TRBD1. V trimming: 4 bases; J trimming: 5 bases; junction bases outside the gene matches: 6. CDR1 and CDR2 (germline): SGHTA, FQGNSA. The CDR3 extends over 15 amino acids. CDR3 loop: CASSSWTGRNEKLFF. The CDR3 DNA follows: TGTGCCAGCAGCTCCTGGACAGGGCGGAATGAAAAACTGTTTTTT.

This clone was seen more than once but under ten times. This chain connects TRBV2 to TRBJ2-1; D not certain. V was cut by 4 bases and J by 7 bases, with 5 bases left in between. The germline V gene encodes CDR1 SNHLY and CDR2 FYNNEI. CDR3 length: 11 amino acids. The CDR3 DNA sequence: TGTGCCAGCAGTGGGATGAATGAGCAGTTCTTC. It specifies CASSGMNEQFF.

CDR3 amino acids: CASSYLRGRDEQFF. CDR3 sequence (DNA): TGTGCCAGCAGTTACCTCCGCGGGAGGGATGAGCAGTTCTTC. The V and J genes are TRBV6-5 and TRBJ2-1; TRBD2 aligns across 9 bases. The CDR3 runs to 14 residues. Germline CDR1 MNHEY, CDR2 SVGAGI. Germline trimming cut 2 bases from V and 8 bases from J; bases unmatched to any gene: 4.

The chain combines TRBV27 with TRBJ1-5; tentatively, D is TRBD1 (6 bases). The CDR3 is 18 amino acids. With 5 bases removed from V and 0 bases from J, the gap between germline ends came to 20 bases. Germline V gene data show CDR1 as MNHEY and CDR2 as SMNVEV (reference sequence). Here the CDR3 reads CASSPRTAYPLSNQPQHF. CDR3 DNA: TGTGCCAGCAGTCCCCGGACAGCTTATCCTCTTAGCAATCAGCCCCAGCATTTT.

The chain links TRBV7-2 to TRBJ2-3; D is perhaps TRBD1 or TRBD2 (6 bases each). In germline, CDR1 is SGHTA, CDR2 FQGNSA. This CDR3 is 15 amino acids long. V was cut by 4 bases and J by 6 bases, with 17 bases left in between. The CDR3 nucleotides are TGTGCCAGCAGCTATGTAAGGGGGGTTGCGGATACGCAGTATTTT. Its translation is CASSYVRGVADTQYF.

This clone was detected once. The rearrangement joins TRBV10-3 to TRBJ2-2; 8 positions match TRBD2. The CDR3 sequence is 17 residues long. Per the germline V gene, CDR1 is ENHRY and CDR2 is SYGVKD. V dropped 2 bases and J dropped 0; count of bases not matched to a gene: 5. The CDR3 loop is CAISEGRGGPNTGELFF. CDR3 bases: TGTGCCATCAGTGAGGGTCGGGGGGGCCCGAACACCGGGGAGCTGTTTTTT.

The chain combines TRBV9 with TRBJ2-7; D may be TRBD2 (6 bases). The germline CDR1 and CDR2 sequences are SGDLS and YYNGEE. This CDR3 comprises 14 residues. Trimming pared 3 bases from V and 7 bases from J, leaving 17 bases between. The CDR3 nucleotides are TGTGCCAGCAGCGATAGCGGATTCCAAGGGGAGCAGTACTTC. This translates into CASSDSGFQGEQYF.

The chain is built from TRBV7-9 and TRBJ1-1; D is unresolved. The CDR3 sequence is 11 residues long. V lost 2 bases and J lost 2, with 0 bases in between. The germline V gene encodes CDR1 SEHNR and CDR2 FQNEAQ (reference sequence). CDR3 sequence (DNA): TGTGCCAGCAGCTTAAACACTGAAGCTTTCTTT. Protein sequence: CASSLNTEAFF.

The chain links TRBV5-1 to TRBJ1-1; 7 bases are a match to TRBD1. This CDR3 is 14 amino acids long. After removal of 3 bases from V and 1 base from J, the junction contained 3 bases not matched to a gene. The germline V gene encodes CDR1 SGHRS and CDR2 YFSETQ. For the CDR3, the DNA is TGCGCCAGCAGCTACCGACAGGGGAACACTGAAGCTTTCTTT. It codes for CASSYRQGNTEAFF.

This sequence joins TRBV4-3 and TRBJ2-1, with D possibly being TRBD1 (5 bases). With 0 bases removed from V and 0 bases from J, the gap between germline ends came to 9 bases. The CDR3 extends over 16 amino acids. Germline CDR1 and CDR2: LGHNA and YSLEER. The DNA for the CDR3 is TGCGCCAGCAGCCAAGATGGACATTCCTCCTACAATGAGCAGTTCTTC. This gives the protein CASSQDGHSSYNEQFF.

The chain carries TRBV6-5 and TRBJ1-2; D not certain. In germline, CDR1 is MNHEY, CDR2 SVGAGI. Between the trimmed V and J ends, which lost 6 bases and 0 bases, there was a span of 14 bases. The CDR3 is 15 residues long. Here the CDR3 reads CASSPTETSNYGYTF. The CDR3 DNA reads as TGTGCCAGCAGCCCGACGGAAACCTCTAACTATGGCTACACCTTC.

The rearrangement joins TRBV9 to TRBJ1-2; D uncertain. From germline, CDR1 is SGDLS and CDR2 YYNGEE. V was trimmed by 3 bases and J by 0 bases, leaving 12 bases between them. The CDR3 sequence is 15 residues long. The CDR3 DNA reads as TGTGCCAGCAGCGGCTGGAAGGAAGCTAACTATGGCTACACCTTC. Residues: CASSGWKEANYGYTF.

J is TRBJ2-5 and V is TRBV19; 8 nucleotides agree with TRBD2. V trimming: 3 bases; J trimming: 1 base; junction bases outside the gene matches: 4. The CDR3 has 15 residues. Germline V gene data show CDR1 as LNHDA and CDR2 as SQIVND (reference sequence). CDR3 region: CASSIRRGVQETQYF. The CDR3 DNA reads TGTGCCAGTAGTATCAGGCGGGGGGTCCAAGAGACCCAGTACTTC. Using reference TRBV19 and TRBJ2-5 for the parts outside the CDR3, the full variable domain is DGGITQSPKYLFRKEGQNVTLSCEQNLNHDAMYWYRQDPGQGLRLIYYSQIVNDFQKGDIAEGYSVSREKKESFPLTVTSAQKNPTAFYLCASSIRRGVQETQYFGPGTRLLVL.